This entry describes one TCR beta chain. For each CDR3 protein, TCRdb gives one entry from its re-call of the 5' RACE reads, without DNA. This table holds approximately 460,000 distinct CDR3 sequences. The record originates from a study of T cells expressing NK-cell markers. Germline V lookup: CDR1 DFQATT, CDR2 SNEGSKA (reference sequence). The CDR3 totals 15 residues. The TCR was taken from a woman aged 18 to 75 in good health. The sample comprised blood T cells: a sorted CD56 or NKG2C T cell subset, CD4+ or CD8+ T cells, or bulk PBMC T cells (not recorded which). This sequence joins TRBV20-1 and TRBJ2-1. CDR3: CSARDRRFSYNEQFF.